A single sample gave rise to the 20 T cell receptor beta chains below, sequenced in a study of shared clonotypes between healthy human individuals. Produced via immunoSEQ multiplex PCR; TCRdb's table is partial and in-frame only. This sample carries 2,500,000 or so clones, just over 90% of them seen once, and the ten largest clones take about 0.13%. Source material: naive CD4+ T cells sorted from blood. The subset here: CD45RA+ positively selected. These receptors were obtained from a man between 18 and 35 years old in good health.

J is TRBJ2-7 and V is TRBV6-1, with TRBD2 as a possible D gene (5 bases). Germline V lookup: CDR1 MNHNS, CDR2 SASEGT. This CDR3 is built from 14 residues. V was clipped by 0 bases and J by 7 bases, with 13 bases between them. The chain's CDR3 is CASSEAYPPGEQYF. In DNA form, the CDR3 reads TGTGCCAGCAGTGAAGCATACCCGCCGGGAGAGCAGTACTTC.

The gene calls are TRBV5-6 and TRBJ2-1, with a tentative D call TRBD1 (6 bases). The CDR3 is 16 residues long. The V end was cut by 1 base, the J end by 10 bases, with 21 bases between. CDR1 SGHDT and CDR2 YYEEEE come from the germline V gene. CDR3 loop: CASSLWTERRDREQFF. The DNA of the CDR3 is TGTGCCAGCAGCTTGTGGACAGAGCGAAGAGACCGGGAGCAGTTCTTC. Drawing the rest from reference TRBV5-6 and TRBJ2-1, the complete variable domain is DAGVTQSPTHLIKTRGQQVTLRCSPKSGHDTVSWYQQALGQGPQFIFQYYEEEERQRGNFPDRFSGHQFPNYSSELNVNALLLGDSALYLCASSLWTERRDREQFFGPGTRLTVL.

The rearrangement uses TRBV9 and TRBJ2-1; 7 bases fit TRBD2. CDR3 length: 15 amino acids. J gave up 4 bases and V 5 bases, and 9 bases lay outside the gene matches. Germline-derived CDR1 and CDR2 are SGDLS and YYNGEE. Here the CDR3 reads CASSLTGLLYNEQFF. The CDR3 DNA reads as TGTGCCAGCAGTTTAACGGGACTACTATACAATGAGCAGTTCTTC.

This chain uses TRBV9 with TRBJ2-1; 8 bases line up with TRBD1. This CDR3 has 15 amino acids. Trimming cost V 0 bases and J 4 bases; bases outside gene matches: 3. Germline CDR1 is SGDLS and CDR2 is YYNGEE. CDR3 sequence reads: CASSVVGTGYNEQFF. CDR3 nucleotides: TGTGCCAGCAGCGTAGTCGGGACAGGATACAATGAGCAGTTCTTC.

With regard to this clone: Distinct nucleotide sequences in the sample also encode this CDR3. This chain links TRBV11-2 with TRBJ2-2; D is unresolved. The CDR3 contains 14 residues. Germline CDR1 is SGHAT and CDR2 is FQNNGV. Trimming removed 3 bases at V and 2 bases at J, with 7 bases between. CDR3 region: CASSLRGNTGELFF. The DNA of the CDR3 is TGTGCCAGCAGCTTGCGCGGAAACACCGGGGAGCTGTTTTTT.

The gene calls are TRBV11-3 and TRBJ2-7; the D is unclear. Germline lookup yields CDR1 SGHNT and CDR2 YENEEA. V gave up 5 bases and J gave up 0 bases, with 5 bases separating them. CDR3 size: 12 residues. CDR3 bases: TGTGCCAGCAGCCCAGACTCCTACGAGCAGTACTTC. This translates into CASSPDSYEQYF.

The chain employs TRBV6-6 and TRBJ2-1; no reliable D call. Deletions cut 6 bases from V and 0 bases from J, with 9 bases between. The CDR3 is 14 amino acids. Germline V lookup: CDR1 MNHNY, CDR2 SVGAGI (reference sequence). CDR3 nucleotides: TGTGCCAGCAGAAAGTACAACTCCTACAATGAGCAGTTCTTC. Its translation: CASRKYNSYNEQFF.

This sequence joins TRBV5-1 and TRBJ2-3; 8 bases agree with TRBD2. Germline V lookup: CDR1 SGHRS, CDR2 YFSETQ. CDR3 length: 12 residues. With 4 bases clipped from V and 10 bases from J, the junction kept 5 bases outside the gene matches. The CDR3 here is CASSPGGSAQYF. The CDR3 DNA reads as TGCGCCAGCAGCCCGGGGGGGAGCGCGCAGTATTTT. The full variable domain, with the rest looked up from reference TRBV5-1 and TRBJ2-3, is KAGVTQTPRYLIKTRGQQVTLSCSPISGHRSVSWYQQTPGQGLQFLFEYFSETQRNKGNFPGRFSGRQFSNSRSEMNVSTLELGDSALYLCASSPGGSAQYFGPGTRLTVL.

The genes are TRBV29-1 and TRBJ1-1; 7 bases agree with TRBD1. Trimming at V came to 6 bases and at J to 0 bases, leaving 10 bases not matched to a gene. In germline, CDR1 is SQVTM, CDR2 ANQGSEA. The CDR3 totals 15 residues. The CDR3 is CSVGDSLSMNTEAFF. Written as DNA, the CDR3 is TGCAGCGTGGGGGACAGCCTTAGCATGAACACTGAAGCTTTCTTT.

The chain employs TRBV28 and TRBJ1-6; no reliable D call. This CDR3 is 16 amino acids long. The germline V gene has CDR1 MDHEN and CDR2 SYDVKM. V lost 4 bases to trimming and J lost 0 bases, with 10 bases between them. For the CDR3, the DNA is TGTGCCAGCAGTTCTCAAGTGAGCTCCTATAATTCACCCCTCCACTTT. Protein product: CASSSQVSSYNSPLHF.

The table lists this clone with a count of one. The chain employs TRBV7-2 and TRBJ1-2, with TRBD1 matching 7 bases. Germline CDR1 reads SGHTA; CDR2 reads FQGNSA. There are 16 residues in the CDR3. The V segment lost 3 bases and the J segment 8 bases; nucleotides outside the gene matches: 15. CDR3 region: CASSLAGTETKMGYTF. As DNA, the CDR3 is TGTGCCAGCAGCTTGGCCGGGACAGAGACGAAGATGGGCTACACCTTC. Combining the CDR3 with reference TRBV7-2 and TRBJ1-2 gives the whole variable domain GAGVSQSPSNKVTEKGKDVELRCDPISGHTALYWYRQSLGQGLEFLIYFQGNSAPDKSGLPSDRFSAERTGGSVSTLTIQRTQQEDSAVYLCASSLAGTETKMGYTFGSGTRLTVV.

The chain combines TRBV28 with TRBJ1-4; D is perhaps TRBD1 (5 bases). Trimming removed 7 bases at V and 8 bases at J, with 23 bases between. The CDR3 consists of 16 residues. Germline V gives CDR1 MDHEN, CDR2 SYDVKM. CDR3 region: CASKPSPGPEREKLFF. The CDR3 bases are TGTGCCAGCAAACCCTCTCCGGGGCCCGAAAGGGAAAAACTGTTTTTT.

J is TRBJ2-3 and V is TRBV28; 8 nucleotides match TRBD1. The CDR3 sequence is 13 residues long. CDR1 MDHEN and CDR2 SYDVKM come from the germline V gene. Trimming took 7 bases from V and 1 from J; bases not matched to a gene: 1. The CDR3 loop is CASKDRGTDTQYF. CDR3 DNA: TGTGCCAGCAAGGACAGGGGCACAGATACGCAGTATTTT. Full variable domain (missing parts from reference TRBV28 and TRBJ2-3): DVKVTQSSRYLVKRTGEKVFLECVQDMDHENMFWYRQDPGLGLRLIYFSYDVKMKEKGDIPEGYSVSREKKERFSLILESASTNQTSMYLCASKDRGTDTQYFGPGTRLTVL.

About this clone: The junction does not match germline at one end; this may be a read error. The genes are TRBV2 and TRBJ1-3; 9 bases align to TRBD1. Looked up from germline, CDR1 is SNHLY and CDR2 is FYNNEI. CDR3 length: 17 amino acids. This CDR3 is CASSEGTGRVSGNTIYF. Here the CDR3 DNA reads TGTGCCAGCAGCGAAGGGACAGGGAGAGTCTCTGGAAACACCATATATTTT.

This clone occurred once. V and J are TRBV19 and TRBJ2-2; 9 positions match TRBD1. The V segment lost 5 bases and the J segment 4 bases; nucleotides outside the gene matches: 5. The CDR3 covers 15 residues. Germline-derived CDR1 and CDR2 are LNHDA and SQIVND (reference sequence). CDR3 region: CASSLGQGSTGELFF. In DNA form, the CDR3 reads TGTGCCAGTAGTTTAGGACAGGGGAGCACCGGGGAGCTGTTTTTT.

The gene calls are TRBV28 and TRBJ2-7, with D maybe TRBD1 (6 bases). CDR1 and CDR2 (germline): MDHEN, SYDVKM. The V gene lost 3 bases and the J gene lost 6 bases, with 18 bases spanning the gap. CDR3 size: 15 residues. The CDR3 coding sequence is TGTGCCAGCAGTTTTGGTGACAGGAGAGTTTTCGAGCAGTACTTC. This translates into CASSFGDRRVFEQYF. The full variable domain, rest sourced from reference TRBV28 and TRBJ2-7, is DVKVTQSSRYLVKRTGEKVFLECVQDMDHENMFWYRQDPGLGLRLIYFSYDVKMKEKGDIPEGYSVSREKKERFSLILESASTNQTSMYLCASSFGDRRVFEQYFGPGTRLTVT.

The CDR3 nucleotides are TGTGCCAGCAGCTTCTTCGGCGCGGACACGTATTTTAACACTGAAGCTTTCTTT. It encodes CASSFFGADTYFNTEAFF. The rearrangement joins TRBV7-2 to TRBJ1-1, with TRBD1 as a possible D gene (5 bases). The CDR3 is made up of 18 amino acids. The V gene lost 3 bases and the J gene lost 2 bases, with 22 bases spanning the gap. Germline CDR1 SGHTA, CDR2 FQGNSA.

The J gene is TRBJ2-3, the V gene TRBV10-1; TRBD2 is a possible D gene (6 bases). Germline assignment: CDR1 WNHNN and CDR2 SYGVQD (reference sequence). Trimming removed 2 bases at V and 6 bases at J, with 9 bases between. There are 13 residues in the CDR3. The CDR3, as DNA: TGCGCCAGCAGTGAGACTAGCCTGGATACGCAGTATTTT. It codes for CASSETSLDTQYF.

CDR3 residues: CASSPRQGRETQYF. The CDR3 nucleotides are TGTGCCAGCAGCCCTAGACAGGGGCGGGAGACCCAGTACTTC. The chain is built from TRBV7-9 and TRBJ2-5, with 8 nucleotides matching TRBD1. The trim removed 5 bases at V and 5 bases at J, leaving 7 bases unmatched. Germline assignment: CDR1 SEHNR and CDR2 FQNEAQ (reference sequence). This CDR3 comprises 14 residues. Complete variable domain (other parts from reference TRBV7-9 and TRBJ2-5): DTGVSQNPRHKITKRGQNVTFRCDPISEHNRLYWYRQTLGQGPEFLTYFQNEAQLEKSRLLSDRFSAERPKGSFSTLEIQRTEQGDSAMYLCASSPRQGRETQYFGPGTRLLVL.

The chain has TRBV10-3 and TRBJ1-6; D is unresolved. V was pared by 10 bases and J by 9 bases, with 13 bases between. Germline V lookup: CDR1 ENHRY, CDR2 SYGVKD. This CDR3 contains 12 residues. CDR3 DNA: TGTGCCACCTCAGGCTTTCGTTCACCCCTCCACTTT. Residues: CATSGFRSPLHF.